One T cell receptor beta chain is described in this entry. The germline V gene has CDR1 LNHNV and CDR2 YYDKDF (reference sequence). This CDR3 comprises 15 residues. Trimming pared 1 base from V and 5 bases from J, leaving 12 bases between. Generated by immunoSEQ multiplex PCR, the TCRdb table keeps only in-frame clones and is missing some. Among almost 95,000 clones listed, about 70% were seen once. This entry is derived from a study of blood T cell repertoires in COVID-19. V and J are TRBV15 and TRBJ2-1, with no clear D. Sequences were obtained from peripheral blood. This receptor was taken from a woman aged 55-69 years in a cohort sampled during active or convalescent COVID-19. CDR3 nucleotide sequence: TGTGCCACCAGCAGAGTGGCGTGGAGCGACAATGAGCAGTTCTTC. Amino acids: CATSRVAWSDNEQFF. Full variable domain (missing parts from reference TRBV15 and TRBJ2-1): DAMVIQNPRYQVTQFGKPVTLSCSQTLNHNVMYWYQQKSSQAPKLLFHYYDKDFNNEADTPDNFQSRRPNTSFCFLDIRSPGLGDTAMYLCATSRVAWSDNEQFFGPGTRLTVL.